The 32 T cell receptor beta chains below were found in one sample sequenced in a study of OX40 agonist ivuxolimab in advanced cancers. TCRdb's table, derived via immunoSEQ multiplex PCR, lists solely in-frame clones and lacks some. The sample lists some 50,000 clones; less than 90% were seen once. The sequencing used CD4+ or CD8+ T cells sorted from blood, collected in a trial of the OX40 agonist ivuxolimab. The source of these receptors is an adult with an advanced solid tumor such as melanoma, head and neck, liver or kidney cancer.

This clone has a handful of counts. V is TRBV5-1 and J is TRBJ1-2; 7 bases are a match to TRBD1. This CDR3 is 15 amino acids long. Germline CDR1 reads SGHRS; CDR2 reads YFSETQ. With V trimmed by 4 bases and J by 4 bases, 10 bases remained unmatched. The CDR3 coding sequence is TGCGCCAGCAGCCCCCTTGTCAGGGGGTTCTATGGCTACACCTTC. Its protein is CASSPLVRGFYGYTF. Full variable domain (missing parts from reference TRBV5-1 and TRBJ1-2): KAGVTQTPRYLIKTRGQQVTLSCSPISGHRSVSWYQQTPGQGLQFLFEYFSETQRNKGNFPGRFSGRQFSNSRSEMNVSTLELGDSALYLCASSPLVRGFYGYTFGSGTRLTVV.

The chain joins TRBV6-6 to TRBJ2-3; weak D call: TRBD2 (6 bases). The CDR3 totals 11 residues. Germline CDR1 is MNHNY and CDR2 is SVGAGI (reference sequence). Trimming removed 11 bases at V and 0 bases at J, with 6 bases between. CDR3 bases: TGTGCCGGGGGGAGCACAGATACGCAGTATTTT. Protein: CAGGSTDTQYF.

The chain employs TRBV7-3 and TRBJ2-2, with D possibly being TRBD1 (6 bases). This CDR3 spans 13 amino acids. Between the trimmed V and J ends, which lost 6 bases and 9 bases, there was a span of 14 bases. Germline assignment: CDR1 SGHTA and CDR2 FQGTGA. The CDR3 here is CASRKADSRELFF. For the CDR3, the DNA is TGTGCCAGCAGAAAAGCGGACAGCCGGGAGCTGTTTTTT.

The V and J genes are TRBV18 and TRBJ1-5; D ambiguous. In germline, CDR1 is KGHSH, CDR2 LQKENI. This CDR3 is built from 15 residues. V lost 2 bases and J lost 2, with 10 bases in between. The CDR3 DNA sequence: TGTGCCAGCTCACCAGAGGGTAATGGCAATCAGCCCCAGCATTTT. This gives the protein CASSPEGNGNQPQHF. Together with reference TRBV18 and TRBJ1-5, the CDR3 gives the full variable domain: NAGVMQNPRHLVRRRGQEARLRCSPMKGHSHVYWYRQLPEEGLKFMVYLQKENIIDESGMPKERFSAEFPKEGPSILRIQQVVRGDSAAYFCASSPEGNGNQPQHFGDGTRLSIL.

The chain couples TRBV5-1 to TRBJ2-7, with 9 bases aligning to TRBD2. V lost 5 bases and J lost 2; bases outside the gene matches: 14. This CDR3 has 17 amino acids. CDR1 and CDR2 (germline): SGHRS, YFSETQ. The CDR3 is CASRGLVAGADAYEQYF. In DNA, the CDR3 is TGCGCCAGCAGAGGGTTGGTAGCGGGGGCCGACGCCTACGAGCAGTACTTC.

CDR3 nucleotide sequence: TGTGCCAGCATCCTTATGGGGAACACTGAAGCTTTCTTT. Translation gives CASILMGNTEAFF. The gene calls are TRBV6-6 and TRBJ1-1; D ambiguous. Germline V CDR1 and CDR2: MNHNY, SVGAGI (reference sequence). CDR3 length equals 13 residues. Trimming stripped 7 bases from V and 1 base from J, with 10 bases between.

The CDR3 loop is CASSEGSGSMRGEKLFF. CDR3 DNA sequence: TGTGCCAGCAGTGAAGGGTCAGGGTCCATGAGGGGTGAAAAACTGTTTTTT. The chain is built from TRBV2 and TRBJ1-4; D might be TRBD1 (5 bases). The CDR3 contains 17 residues. Germline CDR1 is SNHLY and CDR2 is FYNNEI. V was pared by 1 base and J by 7 bases, with 19 bases between.

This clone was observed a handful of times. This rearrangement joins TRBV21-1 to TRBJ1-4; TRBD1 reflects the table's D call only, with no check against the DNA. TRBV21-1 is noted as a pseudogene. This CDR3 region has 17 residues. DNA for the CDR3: TGTGCCAGCAGCAAACGGCCGATGGGGCACCATGGCGAAAAACTGTTTTTT. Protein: CASSKRPMGHHGEKLFF.

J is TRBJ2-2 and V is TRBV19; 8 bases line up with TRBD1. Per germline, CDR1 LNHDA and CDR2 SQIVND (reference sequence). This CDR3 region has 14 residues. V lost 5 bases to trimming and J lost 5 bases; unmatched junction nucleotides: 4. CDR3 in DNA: TGTGCCAGTAGTTTTACAGGGGGAACCGGGGAGCTGTTTTTT. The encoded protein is CASSFTGGTGELFF. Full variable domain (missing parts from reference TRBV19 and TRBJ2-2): DGGITQSPKYLFRKEGQNVTLSCEQNLNHDAMYWYRQDPGQGLRLIYYSQIVNDFQKGDIAEGYSVSREKKESFPLTVTSAQKNPTAFYLCASSFTGGTGELFFGEGSRLTVL.

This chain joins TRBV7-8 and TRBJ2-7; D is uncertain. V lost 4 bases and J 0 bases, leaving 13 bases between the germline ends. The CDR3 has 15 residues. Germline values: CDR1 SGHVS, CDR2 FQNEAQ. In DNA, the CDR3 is TGTGCCAGCAGCTGGACCGGGTCCCCCTCCTACGAGCAGTACTTC. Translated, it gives CASSWTGSPSYEQYF. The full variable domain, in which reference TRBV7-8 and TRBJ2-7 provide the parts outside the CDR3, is GAGVSQSPRYKVAKRGQDVALRCDPISGHVSLFWYQQALGQGPEFLTYFQNEAQLDKSGLPSDRFFAERPEGSVSTLKIQRTQQEDSAVYLCASSWTGSPSYEQYFGPGTRLTVT.

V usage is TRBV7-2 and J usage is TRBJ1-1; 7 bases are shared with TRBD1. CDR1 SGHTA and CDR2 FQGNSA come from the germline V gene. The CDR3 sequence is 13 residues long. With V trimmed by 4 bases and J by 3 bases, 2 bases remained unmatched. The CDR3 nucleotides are TGTGCCAGCAGCTACGGACAGGACACTGAAGCTTTCTTT. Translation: CASSYGQDTEAFF. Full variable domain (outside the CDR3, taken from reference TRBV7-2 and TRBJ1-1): GAGVSQSPSNKVTEKGKDVELRCDPISGHTALYWYRQSLGQGLEFLIYFQGNSAPDKSGLPSDRFSAERTGGSVSTLTIQRTQQEDSAVYLCASSYGQDTEAFFGQGTRLTVV.

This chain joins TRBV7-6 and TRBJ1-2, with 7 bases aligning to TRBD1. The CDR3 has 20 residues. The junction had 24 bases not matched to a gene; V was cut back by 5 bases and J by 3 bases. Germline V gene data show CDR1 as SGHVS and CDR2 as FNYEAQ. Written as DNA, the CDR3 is TGTGCCAGCAGCCCAGAGAACCCGGGACAGATCACCCCGGGGGACTATGGCTACACCTTC. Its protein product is CASSPENPGQITPGDYGYTF.

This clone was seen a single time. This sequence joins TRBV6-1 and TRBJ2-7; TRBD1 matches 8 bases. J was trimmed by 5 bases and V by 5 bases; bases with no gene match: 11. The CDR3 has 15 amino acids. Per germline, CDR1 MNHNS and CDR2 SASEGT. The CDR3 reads CASSLPGQGSNEQYF. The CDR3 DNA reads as TGTGCCAGCAGTCTTCCCGGACAGGGATCAAACGAGCAGTACTTC.

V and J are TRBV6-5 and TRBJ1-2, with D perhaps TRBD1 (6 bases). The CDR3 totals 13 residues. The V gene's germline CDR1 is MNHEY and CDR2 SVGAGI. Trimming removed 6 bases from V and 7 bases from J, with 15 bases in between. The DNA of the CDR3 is TGTGCCAGCAGCGTTAAACCGGGGGCTGGCTACACCTTC. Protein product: CASSVKPGAGYTF.

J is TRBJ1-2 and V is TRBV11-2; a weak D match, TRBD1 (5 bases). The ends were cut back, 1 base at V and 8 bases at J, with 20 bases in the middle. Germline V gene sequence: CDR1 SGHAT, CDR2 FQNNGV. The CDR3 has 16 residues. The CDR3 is CASSLGAPDNGRGYTF. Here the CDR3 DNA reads TGTGCCAGCAGCTTAGGAGCTCCGGACAACGGTCGGGGCTACACCTTC.

CDR3 loop: CASSSQGHGSGANVLTF. CDR3 coding DNA: TGTGCCAGCAGCTCCCAGGGGCACGGCTCTGGGGCCAACGTCCTGACTTTC. The chain recombines TRBV11-3 with TRBJ2-6, with D tentatively TRBD1 (6 bases). Trimming cost V 4 bases and J 0 bases, with 13 bases left between them. There are 17 residues in the CDR3. Germline V gene sequence: CDR1 SGHNT, CDR2 YENEEA.

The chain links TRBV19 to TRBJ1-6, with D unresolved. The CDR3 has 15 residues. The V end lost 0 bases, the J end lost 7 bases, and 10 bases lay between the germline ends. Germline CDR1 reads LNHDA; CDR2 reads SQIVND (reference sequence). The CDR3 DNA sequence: TGTGCCAGTAGTATAGACCCGGCGGGGAATTCACCCCTCCACTTT. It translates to CASSIDPAGNSPLHF.

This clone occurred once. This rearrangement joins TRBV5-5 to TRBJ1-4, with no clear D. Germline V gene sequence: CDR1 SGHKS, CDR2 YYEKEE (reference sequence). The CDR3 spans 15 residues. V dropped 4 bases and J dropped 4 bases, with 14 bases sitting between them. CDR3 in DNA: TGTGCCAGCAGCATCGGACCGGAGCTTAATGAAAAACTGTTTTTT. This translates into CASSIGPELNEKLFF.

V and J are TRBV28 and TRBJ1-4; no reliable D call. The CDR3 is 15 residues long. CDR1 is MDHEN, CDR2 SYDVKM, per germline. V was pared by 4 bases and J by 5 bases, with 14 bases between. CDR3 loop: CASSSSENLNEKLFF. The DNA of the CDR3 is TGTGCCAGCAGTTCATCAGAGAACTTAAATGAAAAACTGTTTTTT.

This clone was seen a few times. The CDR3 protein is CAWSRGANTDTQYF. The DNA of the CDR3 is TGTGCCTGGAGCAGGGGCGCAAACACAGATACGCAGTATTTT. This sequence joins TRBV30 and TRBJ2-3; tentatively, D is TRBD1 (6 bases). Deletions cut 3 bases from V and 2 bases from J, with 12 bases between. CDR1 and CDR2 (germline): GTSNPN, SVGIG (reference sequence). The CDR3 is 14 amino acids.

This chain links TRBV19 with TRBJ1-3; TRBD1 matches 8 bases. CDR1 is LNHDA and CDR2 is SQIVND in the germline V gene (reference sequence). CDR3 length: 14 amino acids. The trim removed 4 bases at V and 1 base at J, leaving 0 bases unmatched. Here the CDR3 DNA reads TGTGCCAGTAGTAGGACAGGGTCTGGAAACACCATATATTTT. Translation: CASSRTGSGNTIYF.

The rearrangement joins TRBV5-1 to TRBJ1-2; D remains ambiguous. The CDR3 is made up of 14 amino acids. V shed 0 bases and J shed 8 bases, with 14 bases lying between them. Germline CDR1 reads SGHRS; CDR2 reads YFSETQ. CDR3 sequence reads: CASSLEELPSGYTF. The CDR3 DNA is TGCGCCAGCAGCTTGGAAGAGTTACCCTCGGGCTACACCTTC.

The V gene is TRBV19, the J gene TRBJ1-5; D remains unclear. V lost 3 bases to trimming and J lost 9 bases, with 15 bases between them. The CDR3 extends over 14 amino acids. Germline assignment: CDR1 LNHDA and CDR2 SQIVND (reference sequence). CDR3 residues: CASSMARLARPQHF. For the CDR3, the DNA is TGTGCCAGTAGTATGGCCCGTTTAGCCCGGCCCCAGCATTTT.

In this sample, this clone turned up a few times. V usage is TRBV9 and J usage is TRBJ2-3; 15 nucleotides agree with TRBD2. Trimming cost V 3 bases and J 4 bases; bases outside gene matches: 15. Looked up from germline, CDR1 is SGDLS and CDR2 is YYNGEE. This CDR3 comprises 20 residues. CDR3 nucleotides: TGTGCCAGCAGCGGACGGACTAGCGGGGGGGCCTATATGAGGGCAGATACGCAGTATTTT. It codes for CASSGRTSGGAYMRADTQYF.

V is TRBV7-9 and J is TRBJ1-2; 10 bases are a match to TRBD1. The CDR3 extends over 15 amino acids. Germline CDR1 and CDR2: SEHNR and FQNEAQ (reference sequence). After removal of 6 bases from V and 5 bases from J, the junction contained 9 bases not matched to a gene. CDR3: CASRSDRGRGYGYTF. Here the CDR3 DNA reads TGTGCCAGCAGGTCAGACAGGGGGCGAGGATATGGCTACACCTTC.

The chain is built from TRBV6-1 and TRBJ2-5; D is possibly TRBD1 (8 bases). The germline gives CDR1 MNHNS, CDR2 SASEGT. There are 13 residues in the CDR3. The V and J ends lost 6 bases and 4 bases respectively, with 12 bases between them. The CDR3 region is CASRNRGGETQYF. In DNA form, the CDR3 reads TGTGCCAGCAGGAACAGGGGGGGAGAGACCCAGTACTTC.

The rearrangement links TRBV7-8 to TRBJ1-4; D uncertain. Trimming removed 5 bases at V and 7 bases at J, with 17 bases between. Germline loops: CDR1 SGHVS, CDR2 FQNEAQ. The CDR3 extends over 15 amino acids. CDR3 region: CASSPPWGSSEKLFF. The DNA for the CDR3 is TGTGCCAGCAGCCCGCCCTGGGGATCGAGTGAAAAACTGTTTTTT.

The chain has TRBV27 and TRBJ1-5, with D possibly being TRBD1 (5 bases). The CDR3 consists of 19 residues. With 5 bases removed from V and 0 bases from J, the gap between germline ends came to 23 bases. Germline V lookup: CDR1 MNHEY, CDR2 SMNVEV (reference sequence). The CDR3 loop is CASSKRGPGGDLSNQPQHF. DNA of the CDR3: TGTGCCAGCAGTAAGCGGGGACCCGGGGGGGACCTTAGCAATCAGCCCCAGCATTTT.

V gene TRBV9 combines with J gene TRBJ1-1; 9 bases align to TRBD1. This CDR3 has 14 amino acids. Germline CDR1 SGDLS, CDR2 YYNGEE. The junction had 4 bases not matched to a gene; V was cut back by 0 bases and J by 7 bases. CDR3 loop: CASSVVQGANEAFF. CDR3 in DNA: TGTGCCAGCAGCGTAGTACAGGGGGCTAATGAAGCTTTCTTT.

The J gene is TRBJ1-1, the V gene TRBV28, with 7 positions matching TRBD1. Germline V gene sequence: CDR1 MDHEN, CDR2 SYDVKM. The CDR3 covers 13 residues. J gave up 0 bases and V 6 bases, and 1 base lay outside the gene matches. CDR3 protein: CASRGTVNTEAFF. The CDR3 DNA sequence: TGTGCCAGCAGGGGGACAGTGAACACTGAAGCTTTCTTT.

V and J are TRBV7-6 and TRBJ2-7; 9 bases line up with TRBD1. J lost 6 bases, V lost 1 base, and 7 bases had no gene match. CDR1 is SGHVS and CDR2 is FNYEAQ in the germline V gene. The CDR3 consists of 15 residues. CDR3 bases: TGTGCCAGCAGCTTAGGAACAGGGGGCCTTCGCGAGCAGTACTTC. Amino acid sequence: CASSLGTGGLREQYF.

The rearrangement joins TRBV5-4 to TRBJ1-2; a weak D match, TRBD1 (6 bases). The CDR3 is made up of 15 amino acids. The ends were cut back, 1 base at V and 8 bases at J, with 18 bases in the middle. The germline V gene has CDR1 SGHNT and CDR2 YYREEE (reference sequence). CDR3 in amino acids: CASSLMGAVVRGYTF. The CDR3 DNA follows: TGTGCCAGCAGCTTGATGGGGGCGGTGGTTAGGGGCTACACCTTC.